The rows below give T cell receptor beta chains drawn from one sample of a study of blood T cell repertoires in COVID-19. TCRdb keeps only in-frame clones here, not all; method: immunoSEQ multiplex PCR. The data contain approximately 91,000 clones, around 75% of them singletons. Sequenced input: peripheral blood. These receptors all stem from a man between 65 and 85 years old with acute or convalescent COVID-19. Both conserved end residues are part of each CDR3. A D gene is named only where the DNA matches it firmly. Clone size is shown for a subset of rows, as once, few, many or a class of expanded clone.

TRBV5-6,TRBJ2-3,-,16,-,TGTGCCAGCAGCTTGGCCGGACATTCTAGCACAGATACGCAGTATTTT,CASSLAGHSSTDTQYF
TRBV28,TRBJ2-3,few,18,TRBD2,TGTGCCAGCAGTTTAGGACTAGCGGGAGGTACTAGCACAGATACGCAGTATTTT,CASSLGLAGGTSTDTQYF
TRBV5-6,TRBJ2-2,-,13,-,TGTGCCAGCAGCTTTCAGGGTTCCGGGGAGCTGTTTTTT,CASSFQGSGELFF
TRBV5-1,TRBJ2-7,-,14,TRBD1,TGCGCCAGCAGCTCACAGGGGGCTACCTACGAGCAGTACTTC,CASSSQGATYEQYF
TRBV18,TRBJ1-2,once,13,-,TGTGCCAGCTCACCACGACAGACAGATGGCTACACCTTC,CASSPRQTDGYTF
TRBV27,TRBJ1-2,-,14,TRBD1,TGTGCCAGCAGTTCCAAGACAGGGCACTATGGCTACACCTTC,CASSSKTGHYGYTF
TRBV6-2/TRBV6-3,TRBJ2-1,-,15,TRBD2,TGTGCCAGCAGCGCCCCCAGCGGGAGTATCTATGAGCAGTTCTTC,CASSAPSGSIYEQFF
TRBV3-1/TRBV3-2,TRBJ2-7,-,15,TRBD2,TGTGCCAGCAGCCAAGAACTAGCGGGAGAAAGCGAGCAGTACTTC,CASSQELAGESEQYF
TRBV4-2,TRBJ1-2,-,16,-,TGTGCCAGCAGCCAAGCGGCGGGCCAGGGAGGGTATGGCTACACCTTC,CASSQAAGQGGYGYTF
TRBV9,TRBJ2-5,few,13,-,TGTGCCAGCAGCGTACTAAGGGGAGAGACCCAGTACTTC,CASSVLRGETQYF
TRBV4-3,TRBJ2-7,-,17,TRBD2,TGCGCCAGCAGCCAAGATTCCCCCCTAGCGGGAGGATACGAGCAGTACTTC,CASSQDSPLAGGYEQYF
TRBV19,TRBJ2-5,-,12,-,TGTGCCAGTAGCCTAGGACTGACTCCCCAGTACTTC,CASSLGLTPQYF
TRBV5-1,TRBJ2-7,-,15,TRBD1,TGCGCCAGCAGCCCCACGGGACAGGTACCCTACGAGCAGTACTTC,CASSPTGQVPYEQYF
TRBV28,TRBJ2-2,-,15,-,TGTGCCAGCAGCCGCGCCGACAGAAACACCGGGGAGCTGTTTTTT,CASSRADRNTGELFF
TRBV27,TRBJ2-5,-,17,TRBD1,TGTGCCAGCAGTCCCGGGCCCTCAACAGGGGCCAGGGAGACCCAGTACTTC,CASSPGPSTGARETQYF
TRBV28,TRBJ2-1,-,15,TRBD2,TGTGCCAGCAGTTTACGACTAGCGGGAGACGGTGAGCAGTTCTTC,CASSLRLAGDGEQFF
TRBV20-1,TRBJ1-1,-,13,-,TGCAGTGCTAGTTCCGGAGGCAACACTGAAGCTTTCTTT,CSASSGGNTEAFF
TRBV30,TRBJ1-1,-,16,-,TGTGCCTGGAGTGCCCCGGCCGCCGGGACACACCCCGCGGCTTTCTTT,CAWSAPAAGTHPAAFF
TRBV28,TRBJ2-5,few,13,TRBD2,TGTGCCAGCAGTCCCTCGGGAGGTGAGACCCAGTACTTC,CASSPSGGETQYF
TRBV4-1,TRBJ2-1,-,15,-,TGCGCCAGCAGCGGAAGCGTCTATTCCTACAATGAGCAGTTCTTC,CASSGSVYSYNEQFF
TRBV7-2,TRBJ2-5,-,15,TRBD2,TGTGCCAGCAGCTTGACTAGCGGGAGTCTGGGGACCCAGTACTTC,CASSLTSGSLGTQYF
TRBV19,TRBJ2-6,-,16,-,TGTGCCAGTAGTATAGAGGCGGGGTCCGGGGCCAACGTCCTGACTTTC,CASSIEAGSGANVLTF
TRBV5-6,TRBJ1-2,many,16,-,TGTGCCAGCAGCTTGAGAACAAATGAATTGCTCTATGGCTACACCTTC,CASSLRTNELLYGYTF
TRBV7-2,TRBJ2-5,-,15,TRBD1,TGTGCCAGCAGCTTCGACAGGGGGGGTCAAGAGACCCAGTACTTC,CASSFDRGGQETQYF
TRBV2,TRBJ2-1,-,11,-,TGTGCCAGCATGATGCAGAATGAGCAGTTCTTC,CASMMQNEQFF
TRBV28,TRBJ2-5,-,14,-,TGTGCCAGCAGTTTGAACCACTACCAAGAGACCCAGTACTTC,CASSLNHYQETQYF
TRBV28,TRBJ2-7,-,17,TRBD2,TGTGCCAGCAGTCGGCCCGGAATAGCGGGAGTAAAAGACGAGCAGTACTTC,CASSRPGIAGVKDEQYF
TRBV29-1,TRBJ1-2,few,13,TRBD1,TGCAGCGTTGCAGACAGGGGTGGCTATGGCTACACCTTC,CSVADRGGYGYTF
TRBV27,TRBJ1-4,-,16,-,TGTGCCAGCAGTTTATCCCAGGGCTCGGCGGCCGAAAAACTGTTTTTT,CASSLSQGSAAEKLFF
TRBV2,TRBJ1-1,-,14,-,TGTGCCAGCAGTGGGGACACCGTGAACACTGAAGCTTTCTTT,CASSGDTVNTEAFF
TRBV25-1,TRBJ2-6,-,16,-,TGTGCCAGCAGTGGGACCAGGGGCGCGGGGGCCAACGTCCTGACTTTC,CASSGTRGAGANVLTF
TRBV11-3,TRBJ2-1,-,15,-,TGTGCCAGCAGCTTAGGGGCGAGCTCCTACAATGAGCAGTTCTTC,CASSLGASSYNEQFF
TRBV27,TRBJ1-5,-,19,TRBD1,TGTGCCAGCAGTTTAAGAGGGGCTGGGACAGGGTATAGCAATCAGCCCCAGCATTTT,CASSLRGAGTGYSNQPQHF
TRBV6-2/TRBV6-3,TRBJ2-1,many,16,TRBD2,TGTGCCAGCAGTTACCTCGGCGGGAGGAACTACAATGAGCAGTTCTTC,CASSYLGGRNYNEQFF
TRBV4-1,TRBJ1-4,-,14,-,TGCGCCAGCAGCCAAGAAAGGAAAGGAGGGGAACTGTTTTTT,CASSQERKGGELFF
TRBV12-5,TRBJ2-3,once,12,-,TGTGCTAGTGGTTTCAACACAGATACGCAGTATTTT,CASGFNTDTQYF
TRBV5-1,TRBJ2-7,-,14,TRBD1,TGCGCCAGCAGCTCGGACAGGGTGCGCTACGAGCAGTACTTC,CASSSDRVRYEQYF
TRBV7-3,TRBJ2-7,-,15,-,TGTGCCAGCAGCCTAATGCAGGGGATCCCCTACGAGCAGTACTTC,CASSLMQGIPYEQYF
TRBV21-1,TRBJ2-1,-,19,-,TGTGCCAGCAGCAAAGTAGTGCCTAGCGGGCGTAGCTCCTACAATGAGCAGTTCTTC,CASSKVVPSGRSSYNEQFF